Following are 12 T cell receptor beta chains from one sample sequenced in a study of blood T cell repertoires in COVID-19. Method: immunoSEQ multiplex PCR; TCRdb's copy keeps in-frame clones and lacks some. The sample lists about 22,000 clones, 85% to 90% occurring once. The sequencing input was peripheral blood. The receptors were gathered from a man aged 70-80 years with COVID-19, enrolled during active disease.

The V and J genes are TRBV11-2 and TRBJ1-5; 8 nucleotides align to TRBD1. Germline lookup yields CDR1 SGHAT and CDR2 FQNNGV. The CDR3 is 17 residues long. Germline trimming cut 3 bases from V and 0 bases from J; bases unmatched to any gene: 7. The DNA of the CDR3 is TGTGCCAGCAGCTTCGGACAGGGAGGCTATAGCAATCAGCCCCAGCATTTT. The encoded protein is CASSFGQGGYSNQPQHF.

CDR3 DNA sequence: TGTGCCAGCAAGGGGGGTAGCGGGATGCCTGGGGAGACCCAGTACTTC. This encodes CASKGGSGMPGETQYF. The V and J genes are TRBV7-6 and TRBJ2-5; 8 nucleotides line up with TRBD2. The trim removed 7 bases at V and 5 bases at J, leaving 15 bases unmatched. Germline assignment: CDR1 SGHVS and CDR2 FNYEAQ. This CDR3 spans 16 amino acids.

This clone has more than one count but fewer than ten. The V gene is TRBV7-2, the J gene TRBJ2-3; 13 nucleotides align to TRBD2. V dropped 4 bases and J dropped 8; count of bases not matched to a gene: 9. The CDR3 spans 16 residues. Germline assignment: CDR1 SGHTA and CDR2 FQGNSA. For the CDR3, the DNA is TGTGCCAGCAGCTCGGGACTAGCGGGAAGGTGGGGTACGCAGTATTTT. Amino acids: CASSSGLAGRWGTQYF.

The chain recombines TRBV2 with TRBJ2-1; 8 bases are a match to TRBD2. This CDR3 region has 15 residues. The J segment lost 8 bases and the V segment lost 2 bases, leaving 8 bases of the junction unmatched. The germline V gene encodes CDR1 SNHLY and CDR2 FYNNEI. The CDR3 here is CASSELSGIPDEQFF. CDR3 coding DNA: TGTGCCAGCAGTGAACTTAGCGGGATACCCGATGAGCAGTTCTTC.

This clone is medium-sized. The chain has TRBV4-2 and TRBJ2-1, with a weak D call TRBD2 (5 bases). Germline V lookup: CDR1 LGHNA, CDR2 YNFKEQ. This CDR3 has 12 amino acids. V was trimmed by 4 bases and J by 8 bases, leaving 9 bases between them. CDR3 sequence: CASSPTADEQFF. The CDR3 nucleotides read TGTGCCAGCAGCCCTACAGCGGATGAGCAGTTCTTC.

The chain carries TRBV4-1 and TRBJ2-1; 11 nucleotides align to TRBD2. The germline gives CDR1 MGHRA, CDR2 YSYEKL. With 1 base clipped from V and 7 bases from J, the junction kept 6 bases outside the gene matches. The CDR3 sequence is 16 residues long. The CDR3 DNA is TGCGCCAGCAGCCAAGTACCCCTAGCGGGAGGAAATGAGCAGTTCTTC. The encoded protein is CASSQVPLAGGNEQFF.

The J gene is TRBJ2-7, the V gene TRBV5-1, with 7 bases matching TRBD1. The V segment lost 0 bases and the J segment 7 bases; nucleotides outside the gene matches: 7. The CDR3 sequence is 14 residues long. Germline V gives CDR1 SGHRS, CDR2 YFSETQ. CDR3 residues: CASSLGQGSGEQYF. The CDR3, as DNA: TGCGCCAGCAGCTTGGGACAGGGATCCGGAGAGCAGTACTTC.

This rearrangement joins TRBV19 to TRBJ2-5; the D gene is possibly TRBD1 (6 bases). The V gene's germline CDR1 is LNHDA and CDR2 SQIVND (reference sequence). The V end was cut by 5 bases, the J end by 2 bases, with 15 bases between. The CDR3 length is 15 residues. CDR3 loop: CASSLAGTPQETQYF. CDR3 bases: TGTGCCAGTAGTCTTGCCGGGACACCGCAAGAGACCCAGTACTTC.

In the case of this clone: Other DNA sequences within the sample encode an identical CDR3. V is TRBV5-1 and J is TRBJ2-7, with a weak D call TRBD1 (7 bases). V was pared by 0 bases and J by 4 bases, with 11 bases between. The CDR3 length is 14 residues. Germline values: CDR1 SGHRS, CDR2 YFSETQ. The CDR3 DNA follows: TGCGCCAGCAGCTTGGAACAGGGGAGGTACGAGCAGTACTTC. This encodes CASSLEQGRYEQYF.

In nucleotides, the CDR3 is TGCGCCAGCAGCCAAGGGACTAGCGGCCTTTTCTCCTACGAGCAGTACTTC. It translates to CASSQGTSGLFSYEQYF. V gene TRBV4-1 combines with J gene TRBJ2-7; 10 bases match TRBD2. Germline CDR1 MGHRA, CDR2 YSYEKL. V lost 1 base to trimming and J lost 0 bases; unmatched junction nucleotides: 6. This CDR3 is built from 17 residues.

The chain uses TRBV5-1 and TRBJ2-7, with 9 bases fitting TRBD1. Germline V gene lookup returns CDR1 SGHRS and CDR2 YFSETQ. The CDR3 totals 13 residues. The V and J ends lost 3 bases and 4 bases, in that order; junction bases with no gene match: 2. The CDR3 DNA is TGCGCCAGCAGCTCCGACAGGGGGTACGAGCAGTACTTC. As protein: CASSSDRGYEQYF. Looking up the rest from reference TRBV5-1 and TRBJ2-7 gives the full variable domain: KAGVTQTPRYLIKTRGQQVTLSCSPISGHRSVSWYQQTPGQGLQFLFEYFSETQRNKGNFPGRFSGRQFSNSRSEMNVSTLELGDSALYLCASSSDRGYEQYFGPGTRLTVT.

This chain links TRBV5-5 with TRBJ2-1; 12 positions match TRBD2. There are 17 residues in the CDR3. The V gene end was trimmed by 4 bases and the J gene end by 0 bases; junction bases not matched to a gene: 5. Germline CDR1 reads SGHKS; CDR2 reads YYEKEE (reference sequence). CDR3 residues: CASSPGLAGSSYNEQFF. CDR3 in DNA: TGTGCCAGCAGCCCCGGACTAGCGGGGAGCTCCTACAATGAGCAGTTCTTC.